Listed below are T cell receptor beta chains from one sample, sequenced in a study of chemoradiotherapy in HPV16-positive cancers. This table comes from immunoSEQ multiplex PCR, and its TCRdb copy is limited to in-frame clones, with some not included. The sample yields about 25,000 clones, approximately 90% seen once. The input for sequencing was blood, taken from a patient who underwent chemoradiotherapy. The origin of the receptors is a human donor with HPV-associated anogenital cancer. The CDR3 runs from the conserved cysteine through the conserved F or W.

TRBJ1-5,TRBV28,CASSSGLGLENQPQHF
TRBJ2-7,TRBV6-5,CASTPPGPPRGEQYF
TRBJ1-2,TRBV5-1,CASSSLSSNYGYTF
TRBJ1-1,TRBV27,CASSLTVDTEAFF
TRBJ1-6,TRBV6-6,CASSSVGSYNSPLHF
TRBJ2-7,TRBV18,CASSGQGYEQYF
TRBJ1-2,TRBV6-5,CASSYTGQGRGYTF
TRBJ2-7,TRBV6-5,CASMAGVTNEQYF
TRBJ2-1,TRBV7-3,CASSPSGQGHNEQFF
TRBJ2-2,TRBV19,CASSRGQGVPHTNTGELFF
TRBJ1-2,TRBV6-1,CASTRDVHGYTF
TRBJ2-7,TRBV7-8,CASSFMYEQYF
TRBJ1-5,TRBV27,CASRPRAGFGNQPQHF
TRBJ2-3,TRBV9,CASSPRFGGDTQYF
TRBJ2-3,TRBV9,CASRPGQSTDTQYF
TRBJ2-7,TRBV19,CASSANRDSYEQYF
TRBJ2-2,TRBV5-1,CASCPRLANTGELFF
TRBJ2-7,TRBV30,CAWSYSYEQYF
TRBJ1-4,TRBV6-6,CASGLGTAHNEKLFF
TRBJ1-4,TRBV11-2,CASSRTADNEKLFF
TRBJ2-2,TRBV30,CAWTRDHFGELFF
TRBJ2-1,TRBV27,CASSAGTTHNEQFF
TRBJ2-7,TRBV29-1,CSVIAGDSYEQYF
TRBJ2-5,TRBV28,CASSLRGRSEAQYF
TRBJ2-7,TRBV27,CASSQGSSGLGQYF